The 3 T cell receptor beta chains presented below share a single source sample, sequenced in a study of technical replicates of blood from a handful of donors. The table came from immunoSEQ multiplex PCR; TCRdb's copy has only in-frame clones and leaves some out. This sample yields 50,000 to 65,000 clones, of which roughly 92% are seen a single time; 3.5% to 5.5% belongs to the top ten. Sequenced material: PBMCs. Receptors were obtained from a human donor in good health. Some clones in this sample may be carry-over from other donors' samples.

The CDR3 region has the DNA TGTGCCAGCAGCTTAAGGGGTGGGAGTGGGGATGAGCAGTTCTTC. Its translation is CASSLRGGSGDEQFF. V is TRBV7-3 and J is TRBJ2-1, with D possibly matching TRBD2 (5 bases). The CDR3 runs to 15 residues. Trimming removed 1 base from V and 8 bases from J, with 15 bases in between. CDR1 and CDR2 (germline): SGHTA, FQGTGA.

The V gene is TRBV28, the J gene TRBJ2-1, with D uncertain. CDR1 and CDR2 from the germline V gene are MDHEN and SYDVKM. The V and J ends lost 6 bases and 8 bases respectively, with 11 bases between them. This CDR3 comprises 12 residues. CDR3 sequence: CASSSALYEQFF. DNA of the CDR3: TGTGCCAGCAGCAGCGCTTTGTATGAGCAGTTCTTC.

The chain is built from TRBV5-6 and TRBJ2-5; 8 bases match TRBD1. Trimming took 4 bases from V and 5 from J; bases not matched to a gene: 7. The germline gives CDR1 SGHDT, CDR2 YYEEEE. The CDR3 extends over 14 amino acids. CDR3 amino acids: CASSRTGPGETQYF. DNA for the CDR3: TGTGCCAGCAGCCGGACAGGGCCGGGGGAGACCCAGTACTTC.